The present T cell receptor (beta chain) was sequenced within a study of blood T cell repertoires in COVID-19. As for the study in general: Both acute and convalescent COVID-19 samples were obtained from the United States, Italy and Spain.

Authors' methods: Amplification with reference gene primers provided the estimates of nucleated cell counts. TCRdb's copy holds only in-frame clones and misses some; the assay was immunoSEQ multiplex PCR. V and J calls and clone size are those listed in that table; D and trimming were worked out from the DNA. The sample gives about 330,000 clones, 92% of which show up once; about 18% is in the top ten. In this sample, this clone turned up once. CDR1 is MDHEN and CDR2 is SYDVKM in the germline V gene. The J segment lost 5 bases and the V segment lost 4 bases, leaving 19 bases of the junction unmatched. The CDR3 runs to 18 residues. Those who participated ranged in age from about 18 to 89 years and resided in approximately 23 US areas. Cohort assignment relied on participant-reported clinical history.

The sequenced sample was PBMCs or T cells enriched from blood (not recorded which). The TCR comes from a woman in her 30s who had recovered from COVID-19. This chain uses TRBV28 with TRBJ1-2; 7 nucleotides align to TRBD1. This CDR3 is CASSSFSGGGDSSYGYTF. CDR3 coding DNA: TGTGCCAGCAGTTCTTTTTCAGGGGGAGGAGACTCTTCGTATGGCTACACCTTC.